This T cell receptor (beta chain) was sequenced in a study of T cell repertoires in cytomegalovirus infection. TCRdb re-called the reads through MiXCR, storing one row per CDR3 protein. This sample carries fewer than 400,000 distinct CDR3 sequences, roughly 18% of them seen once, and the ten largest clones take 8.5% to 10%. The CDR3 spans 15 residues. V gave up 3 bases and J gave up 7 bases; unmatched junction bases: 8. Germline CDR1 and CDR2: KGHDR and SFDVKD. This clonotype was counted a few times. V is TRBV24-1 and J is TRBJ2-1, with 7 bases aligning to TRBD2. The sample taken for sequencing was PBMCs. The clonotype comes from a human donor in good health (CMV status not recorded). Some clones in this sample may be carry-over from other donors' samples. The chain's CDR3 is CATSDTAGRLNEQFF. The CDR3 coding sequence is TGTGCCACCAGTGATACAGCGGGGAGGCTGAATGAGCAGTTCTTC.